These 32 T cell receptor beta chains came from one sample sequenced in a study of blood T cell repertoires in COVID-19. The assay was immunoSEQ multiplex PCR, and TCRdb's table has in-frame clones only and misses some. The sample lists about 140,000 clones, around 86% occurring once. Sequencing used PBMCs or T cells enriched from blood (not recorded which). These receptors came from a man aged 60 to 69 who had recovered from COVID-19.

The genes are TRBV7-2 and TRBJ2-7; 9 nucleotides match TRBD2. J lost 0 bases, V lost 5 bases, and 5 bases had no gene match. This CDR3 region has 15 residues. From germline, CDR1 is SGHTA and CDR2 FQGNSA. CDR3: CASSRTSVSSYEQYF. Here the CDR3 DNA reads TGTGCCAGCAGCCGGACTAGCGTCAGCTCCTACGAGCAGTACTTC.

The chain has TRBV11-2 and TRBJ2-1; the D gene is possibly TRBD2 (5 bases). Germline V CDR1 and CDR2: SGHAT, FQNNGV. Trimming shortened V by 4 bases and J by 2 bases, and 15 bases separated the two germline ends. This CDR3 is 16 amino acids long. The CDR3 DNA follows: TGTGCCAGCAGCTACCCCCTAGCTGCAACCTACAATGAGCAGTTCTTC. Its translation: CASSYPLAATYNEQFF.

The genes are TRBV5-1 and TRBJ1-1; unclear D gene. Trimming took off 4 bases at V and 5 bases at J, with 12 bases between the two ends. CDR1 is SGHRS and CDR2 is YFSETQ in the germline V gene. This CDR3 is built from 13 residues. CDR3 nucleotide sequence: TGCGCCAGCAGCCATCGGGGTGGTACTGAAGCTTTCTTT. This translates into CASSHRGGTEAFF.

The V gene is TRBV6-5, the J gene TRBJ2-3; D gene uncertain. This CDR3 has 14 amino acids. V gave up 6 bases and J gave up 4 bases, with 14 bases separating them. CDR1 and CDR2 from the germline V gene are MNHEY and SVGAGI. The CDR3: CASRFTVQSDTQYF. CDR3 sequence (DNA): TGTGCCAGCAGGTTCACAGTGCAGTCAGATACGCAGTATTTT.

The rearrangement uses TRBV5-4 and TRBJ2-6; D not certain. The CDR3 sequence is 17 residues long. V lost 0 bases, J lost 0 bases, and 10 bases lay in between. The germline V gene encodes CDR1 SGHNT and CDR2 YYREEE (reference sequence). The CDR3 DNA follows: TGTGCCAGCAGCTTGGGAGGCCCCAGCTCTGGGGCCAACGTCCTGACTTTC. It codes for CASSLGGPSSGANVLTF.

J is TRBJ2-2 and V is TRBV24-1; 7 bases are shared with TRBD1. Trimming removed 3 bases from V and 1 base from J; junction bases left unmatched: 1. Germline V gene lookup returns CDR1 KGHDR and CDR2 SFDVKD. The CDR3 runs 15 residues. The DNA of the CDR3 is TGTGCCACCAGTGATGGGACAGTGAACACCGGGGAGCTGTTTTTT. It translates to CATSDGTVNTGELFF.

The gene calls are TRBV10-2 and TRBJ1-2; no definite D call. The CDR3 has 13 amino acids. CDR1 WSHSY and CDR2 SAAADI come from the germline V gene. Trimming stripped 4 bases from V and 1 base from J, with 7 bases between. CDR3 nucleotide sequence: TGCGCCAGCAGTGGGGCCAGTAACTATGGCTACACCTTC. Translating it yields CASSGASNYGYTF.

The chain joins TRBV6-4 to TRBJ1-2; 7 bases fit TRBD1. Germline CDR1 MRHNA, CDR2 SNTAGT. The CDR3 loop spans 13 amino acids. The V and J ends lost 2 bases and 7 bases, in that order; junction bases with no gene match: 4. CDR3 in amino acids: CASSDRAGGGYTF. The DNA for the CDR3 is TGTGCCAGCAGTGACAGAGCAGGGGGTGGCTACACCTTC.

The rearrangement uses TRBV11-2 and TRBJ1-6, with D tentatively TRBD1 (6 bases). This CDR3 is 16 amino acids long. Germline assignment: CDR1 SGHAT and CDR2 FQNNGV. V was trimmed by 6 bases and J by 6 bases, leaving 18 bases between them. The DNA of the CDR3 is TGTGCCAGCAGTCTACGGGGGCGCGGGGGTAATTCACCCCTCCACTTT. This encodes CASSLRGRGGNSPLHF.

This chain connects TRBV11-1 to TRBJ1-1; D unclear. Germline V gives CDR1 SGHAT, CDR2 FQDESV (reference sequence). Between the trimmed V and J ends, which lost 1 base and 4 bases, there was a span of 10 bases. The CDR3 has 14 amino acids. The CDR3 DNA follows: TGTGCCAGCAGCTTAGGTTTGCACACCACTGAAGCTTTCTTT. Amino acids: CASSLGLHTTEAFF.

CDR3 coding DNA: TGTGCCAGCAGCAATATTCGCGCCTCCTACGAGCAGTACTTC. It codes for CASSNIRASYEQYF. The genes are TRBV21-1 and TRBJ2-7; the table's D gene call, TRBD2, was not cross checked with the DNA. TRBV21-1 counts as a pseudogene. This CDR3 has 14 residues.

The CDR3 sequence is CASSPQKSGQSEQYF. Written as DNA, the CDR3 is TGTGCCAGCAGCCCCCAGAAGAGTGGACAAAGCGAGCAGTACTTC. The V and J genes are TRBV7-8 and TRBJ2-7, with D maybe TRBD1 (5 bases). CDR3 length: 15 residues. V lost 5 bases and J 6 bases, leaving 20 bases between the germline ends. Germline V gene lookup returns CDR1 SGHVS and CDR2 FQNEAQ.

This sequence joins TRBV5-1 and TRBJ2-7, with D possibly being TRBD1 (6 bases). Trimming left V 7 bases short and J 0 bases short, with 20 bases between. From germline, CDR1 is SGHRS and CDR2 YFSETQ. The CDR3 spans 16 residues. The CDR3 region is CASRLTPGQSSYEQYF. In DNA, the CDR3 is TGCGCCAGCCGCCTAACCCCGGGACAAAGCTCCTACGAGCAGTACTTC. The full variable domain, in which reference TRBV5-1 and TRBJ2-7 provide the parts outside the CDR3, is KAGVTQTPRYLIKTRGQQVTLSCSPISGHRSVSWYQQTPGQGLQFLFEYFSETQRNKGNFPGRFSGRQFSNSRSEMNVSTLELGDSALYLCASRLTPGQSSYEQYFGPGTRLTVT.

This chain links TRBV7-3 with TRBJ2-1, with D perhaps TRBD2 (5 bases). Per the germline V gene, CDR1 is SGHTA and CDR2 is FQGTGA. The CDR3 has 15 amino acids. Between the trimmed V and J ends, which lost 4 bases and 5 bases, there was a span of 15 bases. CDR3 residues: CASSSEGNSHNEQFF. The DNA of the CDR3 is TGTGCCAGCAGCTCCGAGGGAAATTCGCACAATGAGCAGTTCTTC.

V and J are TRBV4-1 and TRBJ2-1, with D possibly TRBD2 on 6 matching bases. Germline V gene data show CDR1 as MGHRA and CDR2 as YSYEKL. With 4 bases removed from V and 5 bases from J, the gap between germline ends came to 18 bases. CDR3 size: 16 residues. In DNA, the CDR3 is TGCGCCAGCAGCCTACGTAGCGGTTACGATAACAATGAGCAGTTCTTC. Translating gives CASSLRSGYDNNEQFF.

This chain connects TRBV20-1 to TRBJ1-5; D unclear. The CDR3 is 13 amino acids. V gave up 3 bases and J gave up 5 bases, with 11 bases separating them. Germline CDR1 and CDR2: DFQATT and SNEGSKA (reference sequence). CDR3 sequence: CSASSMEDQPQHF. CDR3 DNA sequence: TGCAGTGCTAGTAGCATGGAGGATCAGCCCCAGCATTTT.

The V and J genes are TRBV7-6 and TRBJ2-1; D possibly corresponds to TRBD2 (6 bases). CDR1 and CDR2 (germline): SGHVS, FNYEAQ. V dropped 0 bases and J dropped 9 bases, with 15 bases sitting between them. This CDR3 is 15 amino acids long. The CDR3 loop is CASSLASEGIGEQFF. The CDR3 DNA reads TGTGCCAGCAGCTTAGCGTCGGAGGGGATCGGTGAGCAGTTCTTC. The complete variable domain, with remaining parts taken from reference TRBV7-6 and TRBJ2-1, reads GAGVSQSPRYKVTKRGQDVALRCDPISGHVSLYWYRQALGQGPEFLTYFNYEAQQDKSGLPNDRFSAERPEGSISTLTIQRTEQRDSAMYRCASSLASEGIGEQFFGPGTRLTVL.

This chain joins TRBV4-1 and TRBJ1-6; possible D gene TRBD1, 5 bases. V lost 2 bases and J 7 bases, leaving 18 bases between the germline ends. From germline, CDR1 is MGHRA and CDR2 YSYEKL. The CDR3 extends over 17 amino acids. The CDR3 coding sequence is TGCGCCAGCAGCCAATCGATCCTGGGGCGGGGCAATTCACCCCTCCACTTT. Translation: CASSQSILGRGNSPLHF.

The chain recombines TRBV27 with TRBJ1-1; maybe TRBD1 (6 bases). The germline V gene encodes CDR1 MNHEY and CDR2 SMNVEV (reference sequence). Between the trimmed V and J ends, which lost 7 bases and 1 base, there was a span of 16 bases. The CDR3 length is 15 residues. The CDR3 region is CASNKGTFTNTEAFF. In nucleotides, the CDR3 is TGTGCCAGCAATAAAGGGACATTCACGAACACTGAAGCTTTCTTT.

The genes are TRBV19 and TRBJ2-7; maybe TRBD1 (5 bases). V lost 5 bases to trimming and J lost 3 bases, with 14 bases between them. CDR1 is LNHDA and CDR2 is SQIVND in the germline V gene (reference sequence). The length of the CDR3 is 14 residues. CDR3 DNA: TGTGCCAGTAGTCCCGACAGCAGTAACTACGAGCAGTACTTC. Translating it yields CASSPDSSNYEQYF.

The rearrangement joins TRBV15 to TRBJ2-1; a weak D match, TRBD1 (5 bases). This CDR3 has 14 residues. Trimming removed 9 bases from V and 5 bases from J, with 17 bases in between. Germline V lookup: CDR1 LNHNV, CDR2 YYDKDF (reference sequence). In DNA form, the CDR3 reads TGTGCCACTTCCCAGAGACAGCGCCACAATGAGCAGTTCTTC. Protein product: CATSQRQRHNEQFF.

This clone rates as medium-sized. The V and J genes are TRBV7-9 and TRBJ2-7; 9 bases fit TRBD1. Unmatched junction bases numbered 7, after V lost 5 bases and J lost 2 bases. The CDR3 has 15 residues. Germline V CDR1 and CDR2: SEHNR, FQNEAQ (reference sequence). The CDR3, as DNA: TGTGCCAGCAGCCCGGACAGGGGACAACCCTACGAGCAGTACTTC. It is translated as CASSPDRGQPYEQYF.

This clone was detected only once. The chain combines TRBV6-5 with TRBJ2-7; D is undetermined. From germline, CDR1 is MNHEY and CDR2 SVGAGI. The CDR3 extends over 13 amino acids. Trimming left V 10 bases short and J 3 bases short, with 16 bases between. CDR3 loop: CATLRVTRYEQYF. CDR3 DNA: TGTGCCACCCTCCGGGTCACCCGCTACGAGCAGTACTTC.

The gene calls are TRBV19 and TRBJ1-4; 9 bases agree with TRBD1. CDR3 length: 13 residues. Per germline, CDR1 LNHDA and CDR2 SQIVND (reference sequence). V lost 5 bases and J lost 6; bases outside the gene matches: 1. DNA of the CDR3: TGTGCCAGTAGTCGGGACAGGGATGAAAAACTGTTTTTT. Translation: CASSRDRDEKLFF.

The chain joins TRBV5-1 to TRBJ2-1, with 7 bases matching TRBD2. The ends lost 1 base at V and 4 bases at J; junction bases unmatched: 8. Per the germline V gene, CDR1 is SGHRS and CDR2 is YFSETQ. CDR3 length: 16 amino acids. CDR3 in amino acids: CASSLMGAGDYNEQFF. CDR3 nucleotides: TGCGCCAGCAGCTTGATGGGTGCGGGGGATTACAATGAGCAGTTCTTC.

The chain joins TRBV14 to TRBJ1-2; 7 positions agree with TRBD1. Germline lookup yields CDR1 SGHDN and CDR2 FVKESK. The V and J ends lost 2 bases and 4 bases, in that order; junction bases with no gene match: 7. The CDR3 loop spans 15 amino acids. This CDR3 is CASSQTGQVVYGYTF. The CDR3 DNA reads as TGTGCCAGCAGCCAAACAGGACAGGTGGTCTATGGCTACACCTTC. Combining the CDR3 with reference TRBV14 and TRBJ1-2 gives the whole variable domain EAGVTQFPSHSVIEKGQTVTLRCDPISGHDNLYWYRRVMGKEIKFLLHFVKESKQDESGMPNNRFLAERTGGTYSTLKVQPAELEDSGVYFCASSQTGQVVYGYTFGSGTRLTVV.

Only one count was recorded for this clone. The chain couples TRBV19 to TRBJ1-5, with a tentative D call TRBD1 (6 bases). Germline V lookup: CDR1 LNHDA, CDR2 SQIVND (reference sequence). This CDR3 contains 14 residues. V lost 4 bases, J lost 7 bases, and 14 bases lay in between. The CDR3 nucleotides read TGTGCCAGTAGTAACGGACAGCCAGGGCAGCCCCAGCATTTT. It translates to CASSNGQPGQPQHF.

The CDR3 loop reads CAWSYGELFF. Here the CDR3 DNA reads TGTGCCTGGTCTTATGGGGAGCTGTTTTTT. V gene TRBV30 combines with J gene TRBJ2-2; the D is unclear. Germline CDR1 reads GTSNPN; CDR2 reads SVGIG (reference sequence). CDR3 length: 10 residues. V was pared by 5 bases and J by 8 bases, with 6 bases between.

This clone was counted once. The chain joins TRBV19 to TRBJ1-6, with unresolved D. CDR1 and CDR2 from the germline V gene are LNHDA and SQIVND (reference sequence). CDR3 length: 13 amino acids. The germline V and J ends were trimmed by 1 base and 7 bases, with 5 bases remaining between them. CDR3 bases: TGTGCCAGTAGTATAGGCAGGAATTCACCCCTCCACTTT. Translated, it gives CASSIGRNSPLHF.

The V gene is TRBV13, the J gene TRBJ2-5; 7 positions match TRBD1. Germline V gene lookup returns CDR1 PRHDT and CDR2 FYEKMQ (reference sequence). With V trimmed by 5 bases and J by 5 bases, 17 bases remained unmatched. The CDR3 has 17 amino acids. CDR3 in amino acids: CASSPRPPGPRGETQYF. In nucleotides, the CDR3 is TGTGCCAGCAGCCCGCGACCCCCTGGTCCCAGGGGGGAGACCCAGTACTTC.

V and J are TRBV7-9 and TRBJ1-1, with D unresolved. This CDR3 region has 12 residues. Per germline, CDR1 SEHNR and CDR2 FQNEAQ (reference sequence). V dropped 5 bases and J dropped 10 bases, with 14 bases sitting between them. CDR3 nucleotide sequence: TGTGCCAGCAGCCAACCCCGGGGTGCAGCTTTCTTT. Translation: CASSQPRGAAFF.

The gene calls are TRBV29-1 and TRBJ1-2, with 7 bases fitting TRBD1. The CDR3 loop spans 12 amino acids. Germline V gives CDR1 SQVTM, CDR2 ANQGSEA. CDR3 region: CSLLQGKGGYTF. Written as DNA, the CDR3 is TGCAGTCTCCTACAGGGGAAAGGGGGCTACACCTTC.